This T cell receptor (beta chain) was sequenced in a study of T-cell memory formation after mild COVID-19. Study findings and constraints: Pre-infection memory already had some responding clones, implying cross-reactive memory joined.

Each CDR3 protein gets one entry after TCRdb re-called the 5' RACE reads with MiXCR. The top ten clones hold around 1.9% of a sample with approximately 180,000 distinct CDR3 sequences, 16% of them seen once. Of note for this clonotype: Its target is not known.

Germline loops: CDR1 SEHNR, CDR2 FQNEAQ (reference sequence). V shed 1 base and J shed 1 base, with 7 bases lying between them. The CDR3 consists of 15 residues. Sequencing was performed on PBMCs or a T cell subset sorted from them (not recorded which). The TCR originated in an adult woman who had mild COVID-19 (a few samples of this study predate the infection). Cell type and time point are not known. The J gene is TRBJ1-4, the V gene TRBV7-9; no firm D call. DNA for the CDR3: TGTGCCAGCAGCTTAGAAGTGGTAACTAATGAAAAACTGTTTTTT. Translated: CASSLEVVTNEKLFF.